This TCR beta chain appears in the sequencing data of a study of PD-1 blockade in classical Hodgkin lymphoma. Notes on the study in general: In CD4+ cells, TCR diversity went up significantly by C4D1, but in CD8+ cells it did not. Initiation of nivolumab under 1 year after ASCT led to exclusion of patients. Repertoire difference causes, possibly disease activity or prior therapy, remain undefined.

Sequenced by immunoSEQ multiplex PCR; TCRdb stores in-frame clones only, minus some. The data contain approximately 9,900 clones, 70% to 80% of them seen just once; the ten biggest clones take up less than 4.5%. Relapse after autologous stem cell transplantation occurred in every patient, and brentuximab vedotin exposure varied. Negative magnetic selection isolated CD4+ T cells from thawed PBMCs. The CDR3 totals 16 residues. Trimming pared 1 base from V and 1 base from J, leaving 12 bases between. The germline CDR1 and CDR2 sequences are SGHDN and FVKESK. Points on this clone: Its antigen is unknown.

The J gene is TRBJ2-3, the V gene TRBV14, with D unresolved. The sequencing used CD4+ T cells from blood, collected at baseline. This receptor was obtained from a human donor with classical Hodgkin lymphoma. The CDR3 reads CASSQGAAFRTDTQYF. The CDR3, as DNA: TGTGCCAGCAGCCAAGGGGCAGCCTTCCGCACAGATACGCAGTATTTT.